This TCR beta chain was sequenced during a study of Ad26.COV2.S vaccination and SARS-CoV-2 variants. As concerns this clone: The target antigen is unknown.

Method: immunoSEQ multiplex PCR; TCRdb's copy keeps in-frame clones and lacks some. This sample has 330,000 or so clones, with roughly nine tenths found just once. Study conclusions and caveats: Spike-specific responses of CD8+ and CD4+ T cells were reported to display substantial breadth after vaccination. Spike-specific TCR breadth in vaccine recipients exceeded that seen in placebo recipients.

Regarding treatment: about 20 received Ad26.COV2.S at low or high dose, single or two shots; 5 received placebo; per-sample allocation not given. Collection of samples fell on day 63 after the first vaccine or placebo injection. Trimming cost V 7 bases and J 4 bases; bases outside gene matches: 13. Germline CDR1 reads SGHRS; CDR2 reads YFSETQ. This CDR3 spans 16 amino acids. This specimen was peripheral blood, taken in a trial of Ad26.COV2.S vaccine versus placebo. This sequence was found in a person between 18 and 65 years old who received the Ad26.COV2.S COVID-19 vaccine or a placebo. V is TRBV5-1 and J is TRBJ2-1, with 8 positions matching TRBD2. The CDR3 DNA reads TGCGCCAGCGCCCCGGGGGGCGGGAGGACTTACAATGAGCAGTTCTTC. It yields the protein CASAPGGGRTYNEQFF.